This T cell receptor beta chain originates from a study of T-cell memory formation after mild COVID-19. V lost 1 base and J 2 bases, leaving 12 bases between the germline ends. Germline CDR1 reads SEHNR; CDR2 reads FQNEAQ (reference sequence). The CDR3 covers 15 residues. A few counts support this clonotype. TCRdb re-analysed the 5' RACE reads in MiXCR, keeping a single row per CDR3 protein. The data hold about 430,000 distinct CDR3 sequences, with 20% to 30% observed a single time. This sequence originates from an adult woman who had mild COVID-19 (a few samples of this study predate the infection). Cell type and time point are not known. The J gene is TRBJ2-7, the V gene TRBV7-9, with a tentative D call TRBD1 (5 bases). The sequenced material came from PBMCs or a T cell subset sorted from them (not recorded which). CDR3 in amino acids: CASSLDPGFPYEQYF. The CDR3, as DNA: TGTGCCAGCAGCTTAGATCCAGGGTTCCCCTACGAGCAGTACTTC.